The rows below give T cell receptor beta chains drawn from one sample of a study of blood T cell repertoires in COVID-19. Sequencing used immunoSEQ multiplex PCR; TCRdb keeps in-frame clones, though not all of them. The sample holds 350,000 to 550,000 clones; 85% to 90% are singletons and the top ten take 1% to 1.3%. Sequenced material: PBMCs or T cells enriched from blood (not recorded which). The source of these receptors is a man aged 25-40 years who had recovered from COVID-19. Both conserved end residues are part of each CDR3. Each record gives: CDR3 protein, CDR3 DNA, V gene, D gene, clone size, J gene. The D gene is left open where the match is weak. Some rows mark clone size as missing; the rest say once, few, many or name a class of expanded clone.

CSGDRGNYGYTF TGCAGCGGTGACAGGGGGAACTATGGCTACACCTTC TRBV29-1 TRBD1 - TRBJ1-2
CASSQVSGWSYNSPLHF TGTGCCAGCAGCCAAGTGTCGGGTTGGTCCTATAATTCACCCCTCCACTTT TRBV3-1/TRBV3-2 - - TRBJ1-6
CASSLAPTGGVGETQYF TGTGCCAGCAGCTTAGCGCCTACAGGGGGTGTGGGAGAGACCCAGTACTTC TRBV7-9 TRBD1 - TRBJ2-5
CATRGGSSYNEQFF TGTGCCACCCGTGGGGGGAGCTCCTACAATGAGCAGTTCTTC TRBV15 - - TRBJ2-1
CASSQDLGSGEQYF TGTGCCAGCAGCCAAGATCTTGGGTCAGGCGAGCAGTACTTC TRBV3-1/TRBV3-2 - once TRBJ2-7
CATSKVRAPLGDEQFF TGTGCCACCAGTAAGGTTCGGGCCCCACTAGGCGATGAGCAGTTCTTC TRBV24-1 - - TRBJ2-1
CASSSSPGTGRYTF TGTGCCAGCAGTTCTAGTCCCGGGACAGGGCGCTACACCTTC TRBV28 TRBD1 - TRBJ1-2
CAWSVRDTIYF TGTGCCTGGAGTGTACGGGACACCATATATTTT TRBV30 - - TRBJ1-3
CASRYYSGSRTEAFF TGTGCCAGCAGGTACTACTCGGGGTCGCGAACTGAAGCTTTCTTT TRBV6-5 - - TRBJ1-1
CASSESPAAYGYTF TGTGCCAGCAGTGAATCCCCCGCGGCCTATGGCTACACCTTC TRBV25-1 - - TRBJ1-2
CASSKALTGGAYEQFF TGTGCCAGCAGCAAAGCGCTTACAGGGGGGGCCTATGAGCAGTTCTTC TRBV21-1 - - TRBJ2-1
CASSLGAGEGDTQYF TGCGCCAGCAGCTTGGGGGCGGGAGAAGGGGATACGCAGTATTTT TRBV5-1 TRBD2 - TRBJ2-3
CATSGRDRDYNEQFF TGTGCCACCAGCGGCCGGGACAGGGACTACAATGAGCAGTTCTTC TRBV15 TRBD1 - TRBJ2-1
CASSLSGGGRNEKLFF TGCGCCAGCAGCTTAAGTGGAGGGGGCCGGAATGAAAAACTGTTTTTT TRBV5-1 TRBD1 - TRBJ1-4
CASSLSGRGLYEQYF TGTGCCAGCAGTTTATCTGGGCGGGGGCTCTACGAGCAGTACTTC TRBV27 - few TRBJ2-7
CSVETPGETQYF TGCAGCGTTGAAACCCCGGGAGAGACCCAGTACTTC TRBV29-1 - - TRBJ2-5
CASSEPYRGWDGYTF TGCGCCAGCAGTGAGCCCTATCGGGGATGGGATGGCTACACCTTC TRBV10-2 - - TRBJ1-2
CASRGRQISNTEAFF TGTGCCAGTAGGGGCAGACAGATTTCGAACACTGAAGCTTTCTTT TRBV19 - - TRBJ1-1
CASRRLAGRDEQYF TGTGCCAGTAGGCGACTAGCGGGACGTGACGAGCAGTACTTC TRBV19 TRBD2 - TRBJ2-7
CASGPVNQPQHF TGTGCCAGCGGGCCAGTTAATCAGCCCCAGCATTTT TRBV12-3/TRBV12-4 - - TRBJ1-5
CASSPSTDTQYF TGTGCCAGCTCTCCCAGCACAGATACGCAGTATTTT TRBV5-8 - - TRBJ2-3
CASKVTTANTEAFF TGCGCCAGCAAAGTTACCACAGCGAACACTGAAGCTTTCTTT TRBV5-1 - - TRBJ1-1
CAIRPGTGGYEQYF TGTGCCATACGCCCCGGGACAGGGGGCTACGAGCAGTACTTC TRBV10-3 TRBD1 once TRBJ2-7
CASSHRQGGVYGYTF TGTGCCAGCAGCCACAGACAGGGTGGGGTCTATGGCTACACCTTC TRBV14 TRBD1 - TRBJ1-2
CSVEDEGTGYGYTF TGCAGCGTTGAAGATGAGGGGACAGGGTACGGCTACACCTTC TRBV29-1 TRBD1 - TRBJ1-2
CASEGQSFPSTGELFF TGTGCTAGTGAGGGACAGAGCTTTCCGTCCACCGGGGAGCTGTTTTTT TRBV12-5 TRBD1 - TRBJ2-2
CASRDNIGLGGARELFF TGTGCCAGTAGAGATAATATTGGACTAGGGGGGGCGAGGGAGCTGTTTTTT TRBV19 - - TRBJ2-2
CASSFRSYGYTF TGTGCCAGCAGTTTCCGGTCCTACGGCTACACCTTC TRBV28 - - TRBJ1-2
CACSGTDYSPLHF TGTGCCTGTTCCGGGACAGATTATTCACCCCTCCACTTT TRBV30 TRBD1 - TRBJ1-6
CASSPGGRTKNIQYF TGTGCCAGCAGCCCAGGGGGGAGGACCAAAAACATTCAGTACTTC TRBV28 - - TRBJ2-4
CASSPLVSGQGNGYTF TGTGCCAGCTCACCACTTGTTTCTGGACAGGGGAATGGCTACACCTTC TRBV18 TRBD1 - TRBJ1-2
CASSEELAGPSSYNEQFF TGTGCCAGCAGTGAAGAGCTAGCGGGGCCCAGCTCCTACAATGAGCAGTTCTTC TRBV2 TRBD2 once TRBJ2-1
CASSIAPGMNTEAFF TGTGCCAGTAGTATAGCTCCAGGGATGAACACTGAAGCTTTCTTT TRBV19 - - TRBJ1-1
CASSEFSTVNQPQHF TGTGCCAGCAGTGAATTCTCGACAGTCAATCAGCCCCAGCATTTT TRBV2 - - TRBJ1-5
CASSLTRINQPQHF TGTGCCAGCAGTTTGACACGGATCAATCAGCCCCAGCATTTT TRBV6-5 - - TRBJ1-5
CASSQAEGSGNIQYF TGTGCCAGCAGCCAAGCAGAGGGCTCGGGAAACATTCAGTACTTC TRBV4-2 - - TRBJ2-4
CASSTTAANQPQHF TGTGCCAGCAGTACAACAGCAGCTAATCAGCCCCAGCATTTT TRBV27 - - TRBJ1-5
CASSRQGDTGELFF TGTGCCAGCAGCCGACAGGGTGACACCGGGGAGCTGTTTTTT TRBV6-4 TRBD1 - TRBJ2-2